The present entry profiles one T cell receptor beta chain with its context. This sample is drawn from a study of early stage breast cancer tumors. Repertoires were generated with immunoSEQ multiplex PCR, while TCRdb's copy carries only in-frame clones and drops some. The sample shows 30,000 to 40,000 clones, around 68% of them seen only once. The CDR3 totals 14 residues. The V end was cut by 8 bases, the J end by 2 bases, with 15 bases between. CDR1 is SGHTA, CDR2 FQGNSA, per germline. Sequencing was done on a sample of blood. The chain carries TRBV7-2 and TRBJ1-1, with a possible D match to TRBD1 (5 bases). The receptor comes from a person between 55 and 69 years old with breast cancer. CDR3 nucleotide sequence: TGTGCCAGCCGACCTTGGGGGGAAAACACTGAAGCTTTCTTT. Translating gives CASRPWGENTEAFF.